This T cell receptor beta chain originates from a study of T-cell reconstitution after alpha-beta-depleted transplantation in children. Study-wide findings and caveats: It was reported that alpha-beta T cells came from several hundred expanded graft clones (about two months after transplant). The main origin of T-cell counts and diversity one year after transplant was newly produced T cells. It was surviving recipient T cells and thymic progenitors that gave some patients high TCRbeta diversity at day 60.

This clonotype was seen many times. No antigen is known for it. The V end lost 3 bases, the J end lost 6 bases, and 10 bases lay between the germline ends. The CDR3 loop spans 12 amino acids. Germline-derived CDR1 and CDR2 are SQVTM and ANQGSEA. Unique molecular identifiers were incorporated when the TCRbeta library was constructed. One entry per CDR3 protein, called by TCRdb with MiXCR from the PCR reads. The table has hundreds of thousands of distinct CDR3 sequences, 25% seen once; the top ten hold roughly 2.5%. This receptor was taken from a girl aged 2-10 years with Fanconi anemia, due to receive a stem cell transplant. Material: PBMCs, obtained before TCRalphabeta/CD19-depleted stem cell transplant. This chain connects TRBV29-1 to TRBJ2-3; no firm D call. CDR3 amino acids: CSVDPADDTQYF. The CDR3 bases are TGCAGCGTTGATCCGGCAGATGATACGCAGTATTTT.